Following are 9 T cell receptor beta chains from one sample sequenced in a study of human T cells and chemical hapten exposure. In TCRdb, the RACE reads were re-called with MiXCR into one record per CDR3 protein. This table holds under 45,000 distinct CDR3 sequences, less than 6% found once. Time point meaning: healthy volunteer bleed at 6 weeks. The total RNA was obtained from whole blood that was not fractionated. The source material was whole blood. Receptor source: a human donor in good health. Some clones in this sample may be carry-over from other donors' samples.

The table lists this clonotype with a few counts. One end of the junction does not line up with germline, which may come from a read error. J is TRBJ1-2 and V is TRBV6-5, with D maybe TRBD1 (5 bases). This CDR3 comprises 14 residues. CDR1 and CDR2 (germline): MNHEY, SVGAGI. The CDR3 sequence is CARSGTDSNYGYTF. The CDR3 nucleotides read TGTGCCCGCAGCGGGACCGACTCTAACTATGGCTACACCTTC.

Ten or more counts support this clonotype. V and J are TRBV1 and TRBJ2-1; TRBD1, as called in the table, went unchecked against the DNA. TRBV1 is a documented pseudogene. The CDR3 is 17 amino acids. The CDR3 DNA sequence: TGCACCAGCAGCCATCAAAGAGGGGGGAGGTCGTCCAATGAGCAGTTCTTC. Amino acids: CTSSHQRGGRSSNEQFF.

The chain couples TRBV29-1 to TRBJ1-2, with D hard to call. The V and J ends lost 4 bases and 5 bases respectively, with 20 bases between them. In germline, CDR1 is SQVTM, CDR2 ANQGSEA. The CDR3 runs to 15 residues. CDR3 loop: CSVVGLGVWGYGYTF. In nucleotides, the CDR3 is TGCAGCGTTGTTGGTCTGGGCGTTTGGGGTTATGGCTACACCTTC. Full variable domain (missing parts from reference TRBV29-1 and TRBJ1-2): SAVISQKPSRDICQRGTSLTIQCQVDSQVTMMFWYRQQPGQSLTLIATANQGSEATYESGFVIDKFPISRPNLTFSTLTVSNMSPEDSSIYLCSVVGLGVWGYGYTFGSGTRLTVV.

This clonotype has ten or more counts. The gene calls are TRBV6-1 and TRBJ1-6; D not resolved. V lost 1 base to trimming and J lost 9 bases, with 7 bases between them. Germline assignment: CDR1 MNHNS and CDR2 SASEGT. There are 13 residues in the CDR3. CDR3 coding DNA: TGTGCCAGCAGTGAAGGCGAACGTTCACCCCTCCACTTT. Translating it yields CASSEGERSPLHF.

This clonotype occurred once. The CDR3: CASSSGGVYNEQFF. In nucleotides, the CDR3 is TGTGCCAGCAGCTCCGGTGGGGTCTACAATGAGCAGTTCTTC. The chain is built from TRBV11-3 and TRBJ2-1; D is undetermined. This CDR3 comprises 14 residues. Germline V gives CDR1 SGHNT, CDR2 YENEEA. V lost 4 bases and J 3 bases, leaving 10 bases between the germline ends.

This clonotype appeared many times. J is TRBJ2-3 and V is TRBV7-8, with D possibly matching TRBD2 (7 bases). CDR3 length: 16 amino acids. V gave up 6 bases and J gave up 4 bases, with 20 bases separating them. Germline CDR1 and CDR2: SGHVS and FQNEAQ. The CDR3 is CASRRGGVSRADTQYF. CDR3 nucleotide sequence: TGTGCCAGCAGACGAGGGGGGGTTAGTAGAGCAGATACGCAGTATTTT.

This clonotype was seen ten or more times. The genes are TRBV7-2 and TRBJ1-5; perhaps TRBD1 as D (5 bases). V lost 4 bases and J lost 4, with 8 bases in between. The CDR3 is made up of 13 amino acids. CDR1 SGHTA and CDR2 FQGNSA come from the germline V gene. The CDR3 sequence is CASSWGRNQPQHF. In DNA, the CDR3 is TGTGCCAGCAGCTGGGGACGGAATCAGCCCCAGCATTTT.

This clonotype has at least ten counts. The gene calls are TRBV2 and TRBJ1-1; the D gene is possibly TRBD1 (5 bases). Germline-derived CDR1 and CDR2 are SNHLY and FYNNEI. The V end lost 4 bases, the J end lost 11 bases, and 14 bases lay between the germline ends. This CDR3 contains 12 residues. The CDR3 nucleotides read TGTGCCAGCAGTGCGGCAGGCCGGGGGGCTTTCTTT. Encoded protein: CASSAAGRGAFF.

This clonotype appeared a few times. The chain couples TRBV10-3 to TRBJ2-3, with 11 bases identical to TRBD2. Trimming removed 7 bases from V and 7 bases from J; junction bases left unmatched: 10. From germline, CDR1 is ENHRY and CDR2 SYGVKD. This CDR3 comprises 15 residues. The CDR3 reads CAIKPPSGGKNTQYF. The CDR3 nucleotides read TGTGCCATCAAACCCCCTAGCGGGGGGAAAAATACGCAGTATTTT.